These 31 T cell receptor beta chains came from one sample sequenced in a study of cytomegalovirus exposure and HLA in healthy donors (dated by TCRdb to about 2017). Library construction relied on the immunoSEQ multiplex PCR assay. For the multiplex PCR, a mixture combining 60 forward primers for TCR Vbeta segments and 13 reverse primers for TCR Jbeta segments was used. Sourced from immuneACCESS, this table was stored by TCRdb with only in-frame sequences that have V and J called. A share of the clones is absent; for the studies checked, an unresolved V gene accounts for under half, and the remainder has no known explanation. This sample is represented by about 64,000 clones; 70% to 80% of them were singletons. The top ten hold 6.5% to 8.5% of the sample. Sequences were obtained from PBMCs. The source is a young man in good health and CMV-seropositive.

The V and J genes are TRBV30 and TRBJ2-2; 11 bases fit TRBD1. J lost 5 bases, V lost 5 bases, and 7 bases had no gene match. The CDR3 has 15 residues. Germline CDR1 reads GTSNPN; CDR2 reads SVGIG (reference sequence). CDR3 sequence (DNA): TGTGCCTGGCTTGGACAGGGGGCACGGACCGGGGAGCTGTTTTTT. This gives the protein CAWLGQGARTGELFF.

The V and J genes are TRBV6-5 and TRBJ2-2, with no clear D. The CDR3 length is 12 residues. V gave up 8 bases and J gave up 4 bases, with 8 bases separating them. CDR1 and CDR2 (germline): MNHEY, SVGAGI. DNA for the CDR3: TGTGCCAGCGGGCCGAGCACCGGGGAGCTGTTTTTT. Translating it yields CASGPSTGELFF.

The chain carries TRBV28 and TRBJ1-1; 7 bases map to TRBD1. Unmatched junction bases numbered 6, after V lost 6 bases and J lost 11 bases. This CDR3 has 11 residues. CDR1 is MDHEN and CDR2 is SYDVKM in the germline V gene. DNA of the CDR3: TGTGCCAGCAGCGGACAGGAAGGGGCTTTCTTT. Translating it yields CASSGQEGAFF.

The rearrangement links TRBV30 to TRBJ2-2, with D unclear. Germline V CDR1 and CDR2: GTSNPN, SVGIG (reference sequence). The V end lost 1 base, the J end lost 2 bases, and 5 bases lay between the germline ends. The length of the CDR3 is 13 residues. The CDR3: CAWSAFNTGELFF. CDR3 sequence (DNA): TGTGCCTGGAGTGCCTTTAACACCGGGGAGCTGTTTTTT.

The chain is built from TRBV30 and TRBJ2-6, with D tentatively TRBD1 (5 bases). CDR3 length equals 14 residues. Germline V CDR1 and CDR2: GTSNPN, SVGIG (reference sequence). V was clipped by 2 bases and J by 2 bases, with 7 bases between them. In DNA, the CDR3 is TGTGCCTGGAGTATAGGGGCTGGGGCCAACGTCCTGACTTTC. Its translation: CAWSIGAGANVLTF.

The V call is TRBV7-2, the J call TRBJ2-1; 10 bases align to TRBD2. CDR3 length: 15 residues. Germline assignment: CDR1 SGHTA and CDR2 FQGNSA. Trimming removed 6 bases from V and 0 bases from J; junction bases left unmatched: 2. CDR3 coding DNA: TGTGCCAGCAGGTCTAGCGGGAGCTCCTACAATGAGCAGTTCTTC. The encoded protein is CASRSSGSSYNEQFF.

This clone was counted a few times. V is TRBV6-6 and J is TRBJ2-2; D may be TRBD1 (5 bases). CDR3 length equals 14 residues. V lost 5 bases and J 2 bases, leaving 9 bases between the germline ends. The germline V gene encodes CDR1 MNHNY and CDR2 SVGAGI (reference sequence). CDR3 amino acids: CASSRGHNTGELFF. The CDR3 nucleotides read TGTGCCAGCAGTCGTGGACACAACACCGGGGAGCTGTTTTTT.

The rearrangement uses TRBV6-6 and TRBJ2-7, with 7 bases fitting TRBD2. The length of the CDR3 is 13 residues. Per the germline V gene, CDR1 is MNHNY and CDR2 is SVGAGI (reference sequence). The junction had 2 bases not matched to a gene; V was cut back by 6 bases and J by 0 bases. CDR3 protein: CASRGLDSYEQYF. The CDR3 DNA is TGTGCCAGCAGAGGACTAGACTCCTACGAGCAGTACTTC.

The CDR3 bases are TGTGCCTGGAGTCTATCCAGGGAGGGACCCCAGCATTTT. Its protein product is CAWSLSREGPQHF. The chain is built from TRBV30 and TRBJ1-5, with D possibly being TRBD1 (5 bases). Trimming shortened V by 2 bases and J by 10 bases, and 15 bases separated the two germline ends. The CDR3 covers 13 residues. Germline V gene data show CDR1 as GTSNPN and CDR2 as SVGIG (reference sequence).

The J gene is TRBJ2-7, the V gene TRBV30, with no clear D. The germline V gene encodes CDR1 GTSNPN and CDR2 SVGIG (reference sequence). There are 11 residues in the CDR3. The V and J ends lost 3 bases and 1 base respectively, with 4 bases between them. The CDR3 protein is CAWRTSYEQYF. DNA of the CDR3: TGTGCCTGGAGAACATCCTACGAGCAGTACTTC.

The genes are TRBV4-2 and TRBJ2-2; 7 bases map to TRBD2. Germline values: CDR1 LGHNA, CDR2 YNFKEQ. This CDR3 is built from 16 residues. J gave up 0 bases and V 5 bases, and 6 bases lay outside the gene matches. CDR3 sequence: CASSGELASNTGELFF. As DNA, the CDR3 is TGTGCCAGCAGCGGCGAACTAGCGTCGAACACCGGGGAGCTGTTTTTT.

The gene calls are TRBV7-9 and TRBJ2-5, with D possibly being TRBD1 (6 bases). V was trimmed by 10 bases and J by 2 bases, leaving 14 bases between them. Per germline, CDR1 SEHNR and CDR2 FQNEAQ (reference sequence). The CDR3 is 13 amino acids. This chain's CDR3 is CATLGTSQETQYF. The CDR3 nucleotides read TGTGCCACCTTAGGGACATCTCAAGAGACCCAGTACTTC.

The genes are TRBV30 and TRBJ1-1; D gene ambiguous. From germline, CDR1 is GTSNPN and CDR2 SVGIG (reference sequence). CDR3 length equals 12 residues. V was pared by 5 bases and J by 5 bases, with 12 bases between. CDR3 residues: CAWGPGNTEAFF. The CDR3 DNA reads TGTGCCTGGGGGCCCGGGAATACTGAAGCTTTCTTT.

J is TRBJ2-1 and V is TRBV28, with TRBD2 matching 10 bases. The CDR3 spans 19 residues. Trimming at V came to 4 bases and at J to 3 bases, leaving 15 bases not matched to a gene. Germline V gives CDR1 MDHEN, CDR2 SYDVKM. DNA of the CDR3: TGTGCCAGCAGTTCAGTGAGGTCCTCTAGCGGGGGCCTCTACAATGAGCAGTTCTTC. Translated, it gives CASSSVRSSSGGLYNEQFF.

The chain combines TRBV29-1 with TRBJ2-1, with TRBD2 matching 15 bases. The germline CDR1 and CDR2 sequences are SQVTM and ANQGSEA. V shed 7 bases and J 10 bases; nucleotides not matched to a gene: 14. The CDR3 contains 16 residues. DNA of the CDR3: TGCAGCGGAACTGGACTAGCGGGGGGGCAGGGGCAAGAGCAGTTCTTC. Its translation: CSGTGLAGGQGQEQFF.

This chain uses TRBV7-9 with TRBJ2-6; the match to TRBD1 covers 11 bases. There are 18 residues in the CDR3. Germline CDR1 SEHNR, CDR2 FQNEAQ (reference sequence). Germline trimming cut 3 bases from V and 0 bases from J; bases unmatched to any gene: 4. The CDR3 DNA reads TGTGCCAGCAGCTTCTCCGGGACAGGGGGCTCTGGGGCCAACGTCCTGACTTTC. Translated, it gives CASSFSGTGGSGANVLTF.

This chain links TRBV4-1 with TRBJ1-5, with D possibly TRBD1 on 5 matching bases. CDR1 MGHRA and CDR2 YSYEKL come from the germline V gene. Trimming left V 7 bases short and J 6 bases short, with 19 bases between. The CDR3 runs to 15 residues. The CDR3 loop is CASTPGMDIGQPQHF. The CDR3, as DNA: TGCGCCAGCACCCCAGGCATGGACATCGGTCAGCCCCAGCATTTT.

The chain uses TRBV30 and TRBJ1-6; 8 bases match TRBD1. The V gene end was trimmed by 3 bases and the J gene end by 5 bases; junction bases not matched to a gene: 3. Germline V lookup: CDR1 GTSNPN, CDR2 SVGIG (reference sequence). The CDR3 is 14 amino acids. The CDR3 reads CAWSQQGDNSPLHF. The CDR3 DNA sequence: TGTGCCTGGAGCCAACAGGGGGATAATTCACCCCTCCACTTT.

The rearrangement links TRBV6-4 to TRBJ2-2, with TRBD2 identical over 11 bases. Germline lookup yields CDR1 MRHNA and CDR2 SNTAGT. The V gene end was trimmed by 7 bases and the J gene end by 6 bases; junction bases not matched to a gene: 7. This CDR3 contains 15 residues. CDR3 DNA sequence: TGTGCCAGCACCAAACTAGCGGGAGAGTCCGGGGAGCTGTTTTTT. This codes for CASTKLAGESGELFF.

The chain uses TRBV4-2 and TRBJ1-2, with unresolved D. Germline V gives CDR1 LGHNA, CDR2 YNFKEQ. Deletions cut 4 bases from V and 8 bases from J, with 14 bases between. The CDR3 runs 13 residues. CDR3 sequence reads: CASSPGGNRGYTF. The CDR3 DNA reads TGTGCCAGCAGCCCGGGAGGGAATCGAGGCTACACCTTC.

This chain uses TRBV28 with TRBJ1-1; D is possibly TRBD1 (5 bases). This CDR3 is built from 12 residues. Trimming removed 2 bases at V and 5 bases at J, with 6 bases between. Germline V CDR1 and CDR2: MDHEN, SYDVKM. The CDR3 is CASSLAGTEAFF. The CDR3 bases are TGTGCCAGCAGTTTAGCAGGGACTGAAGCTTTCTTT.

The chain couples TRBV2 to TRBJ1-5, with 7 bases matching TRBD1. Germline CDR1 SNHLY, CDR2 FYNNEI. V gave up 5 bases and J gave up 6 bases; unmatched junction bases: 4. This CDR3 comprises 13 residues. This CDR3 is CASSRQGGQPQHF. In DNA, the CDR3 is TGTGCCAGCAGTAGACAGGGCGGTCAGCCCCAGCATTTT.

The chain links TRBV30 to TRBJ2-3, with 7 bases identical to TRBD1. Germline CDR1 is GTSNPN and CDR2 is SVGIG (reference sequence). The CDR3 consists of 15 residues. CDR3 residues: CAMGSGTAYTDTQYF. CDR3 sequence (DNA): TGTGCTATGGGAAGTGGGACAGCGTACACAGATACGCAGTATTTT.

The chain is built from TRBV30 and TRBJ1-2; possibly TRBD1 for D (5 bases). Per the germline V gene, CDR1 is GTSNPN and CDR2 is SVGIG (reference sequence). Trimming cost V 5 bases and J 3 bases, with 7 bases left between them. The CDR3 runs to 11 residues. Written as DNA, the CDR3 is TGTGCCTGGGGGGCCCACTATGGCTACACCTTC. Translation: CAWGAHYGYTF.

This clone has only a few counts. The V gene is TRBV7-2, the J gene TRBJ2-6; D perhaps matches TRBD2 (6 bases). Between the trimmed V and J ends, which lost 4 bases and 0 bases, there was a span of 13 bases. The CDR3 is made up of 17 amino acids. Germline V gene sequence: CDR1 SGHTA, CDR2 FQGNSA. CDR3 DNA sequence: TGTGCCAGCAGCTCCCGGGACTTCAGCTCTGGGGCCAACGTCCTGACTTTC. It yields the protein CASSSRDFSSGANVLTF.

The CDR3 region has the DNA TGTGCCAGCAGCCAAGACGTTACTGTTGGGGCCAACGTCCTGACTTTC. This codes for CASSQDVTVGANVLTF. This sequence joins TRBV4-2 and TRBJ2-6; D remains unclear. Trimming pared 0 bases from V and 3 bases from J, leaving 9 bases between. The CDR3 consists of 16 residues. Germline loops: CDR1 LGHNA, CDR2 YNFKEQ.

The V and J genes are TRBV29-1 and TRBJ1-1, with 8 bases lining up with TRBD1. Germline CDR1 is SQVTM and CDR2 is ANQGSEA. Trimming took 6 bases from V and 4 from J; bases not matched to a gene: 7. The CDR3 totals 13 residues. The CDR3: CSVDRDWGTEAFF. The CDR3, as DNA: TGCAGCGTGGACAGGGATTGGGGCACTGAAGCTTTCTTT.

The chain recombines TRBV7-6 with TRBJ2-7, with 8 nucleotides matching TRBD2. CDR3 length: 14 residues. Germline V CDR1 and CDR2: SGHVS, FNYEAQ. J was trimmed by 0 bases and V by 2 bases; bases with no gene match: 0. CDR3 coding DNA: TGTGCCAGCAGCTTAAGCGGGGGCTCCTACGAGCAGTACTTC. It codes for CASSLSGGSYEQYF.

This clone was seen only a few times. V gene TRBV30 combines with J gene TRBJ2-3; 9 bases align to TRBD2. Trimming at V came to 5 bases and at J to 5 bases, leaving 11 bases not matched to a gene. Per the germline V gene, CDR1 is GTSNPN and CDR2 is SVGIG (reference sequence). The CDR3 loop spans 15 amino acids. The DNA for the CDR3 is TGTGCCTGGGGCCCAATGGGACTAGCAGGAGATACGCAGTATTTT. Its protein product is CAWGPMGLAGDTQYF.

V usage is TRBV30 and J usage is TRBJ2-7, with 7 bases matching TRBD1. The CDR3 is 11 amino acids. With 4 bases clipped from V and 5 bases from J, the junction kept 2 bases outside the gene matches. Germline V lookup: CDR1 GTSNPN, CDR2 SVGIG (reference sequence). CDR3 protein: CAWMTGNEQYF. The CDR3 nucleotides read TGTGCCTGGATGACAGGGAACGAGCAGTACTTC.

V gene TRBV30 combines with J gene TRBJ2-7; 8 nucleotides line up with TRBD1. Per the germline V gene, CDR1 is GTSNPN and CDR2 is SVGIG (reference sequence). This CDR3 comprises 12 residues. The V and J ends lost 4 bases and 3 bases, in that order; junction bases with no gene match: 2. CDR3 sequence: CAWNTGGYEQYF. In DNA, the CDR3 is TGTGCCTGGAATACAGGGGGCTACGAGCAGTACTTC.